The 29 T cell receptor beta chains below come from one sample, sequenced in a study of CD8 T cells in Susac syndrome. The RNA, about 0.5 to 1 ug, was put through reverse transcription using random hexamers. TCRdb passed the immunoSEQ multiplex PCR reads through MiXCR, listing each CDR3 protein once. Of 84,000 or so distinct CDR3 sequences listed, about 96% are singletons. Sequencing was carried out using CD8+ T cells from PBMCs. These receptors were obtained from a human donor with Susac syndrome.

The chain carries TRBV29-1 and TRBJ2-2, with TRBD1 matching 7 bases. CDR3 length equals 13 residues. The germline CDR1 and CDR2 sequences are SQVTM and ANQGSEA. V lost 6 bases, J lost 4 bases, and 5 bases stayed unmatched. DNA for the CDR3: TGCAGCGTCATACAGGGGCGCACCGGGGAGCTGTTTTTT. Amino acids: CSVIQGRTGELFF.

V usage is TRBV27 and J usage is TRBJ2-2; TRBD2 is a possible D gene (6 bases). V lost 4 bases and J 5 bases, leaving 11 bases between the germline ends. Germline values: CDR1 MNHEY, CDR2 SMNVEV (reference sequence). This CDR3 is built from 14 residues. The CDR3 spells CASSWGDTTGELFF. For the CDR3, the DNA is TGTGCCAGCAGTTGGGGGGATACAACCGGGGAGCTGTTTTTT.

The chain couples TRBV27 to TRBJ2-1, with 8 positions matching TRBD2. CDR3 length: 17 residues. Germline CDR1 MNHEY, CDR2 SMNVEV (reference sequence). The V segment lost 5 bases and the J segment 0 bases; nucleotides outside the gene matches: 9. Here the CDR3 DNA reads TGTGCCAGCAGTCTTGACCTCGGGACTAGCTCCTACAATGAGCAGTTCTTC. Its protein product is CASSLDLGTSSYNEQFF.

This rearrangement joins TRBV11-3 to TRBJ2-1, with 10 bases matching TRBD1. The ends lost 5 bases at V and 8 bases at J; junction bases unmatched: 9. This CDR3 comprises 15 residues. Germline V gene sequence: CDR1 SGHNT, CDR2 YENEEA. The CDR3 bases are TGTGCCAGCAGCCCCCCGGGGACAGGGGTCCATGAGCAGTTCTTC. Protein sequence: CASSPPGTGVHEQFF.

The CDR3 is CASSSSSTQYF. For the CDR3, the DNA is TGTGCCAGCAGTTCCTCTTCGACCCAGTACTTC. V and J are TRBV27 and TRBJ2-5; D gene uncertain. The CDR3 sequence is 11 residues long. Germline CDR1 and CDR2: MNHEY and SMNVEV (reference sequence). The V and J ends lost 4 bases and 7 bases respectively, with 7 bases between them.

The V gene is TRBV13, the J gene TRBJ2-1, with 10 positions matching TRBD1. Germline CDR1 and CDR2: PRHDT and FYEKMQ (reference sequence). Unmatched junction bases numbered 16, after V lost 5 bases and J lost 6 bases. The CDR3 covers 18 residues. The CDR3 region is CASSERRTGTGVVNEQFF. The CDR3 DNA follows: TGTGCCAGCAGCGAACGACGAACCGGGACAGGGGTCGTCAATGAGCAGTTCTTC.

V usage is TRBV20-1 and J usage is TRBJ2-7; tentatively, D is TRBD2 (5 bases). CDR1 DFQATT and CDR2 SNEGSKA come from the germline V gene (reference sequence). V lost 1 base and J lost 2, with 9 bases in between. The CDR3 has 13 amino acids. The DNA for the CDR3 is TGCAGTGCTAGAGTTCGGGAAACCTACGAGCAGTACTTC. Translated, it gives CSARVRETYEQYF.

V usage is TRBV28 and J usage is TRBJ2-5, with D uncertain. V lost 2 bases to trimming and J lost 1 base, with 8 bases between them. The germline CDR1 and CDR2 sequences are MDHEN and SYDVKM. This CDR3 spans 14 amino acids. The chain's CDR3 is CASSLIQTQETQYF. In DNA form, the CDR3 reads TGTGCCAGCAGTTTAATACAGACCCAAGAGACCCAGTACTTC. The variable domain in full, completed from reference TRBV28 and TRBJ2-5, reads DVKVTQSSRYLVKRTGEKVFLECVQDMDHENMFWYRQDPGLGLRLIYFSYDVKMKEKGDIPEGYSVSREKKERFSLILESASTNQTSMYLCASSLIQTQETQYFGPGTRLLVL.

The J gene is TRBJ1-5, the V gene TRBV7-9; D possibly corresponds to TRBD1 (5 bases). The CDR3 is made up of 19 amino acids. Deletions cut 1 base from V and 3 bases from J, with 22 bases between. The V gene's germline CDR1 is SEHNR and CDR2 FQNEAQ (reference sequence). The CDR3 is CASSLGDSQSLSANQPQHF. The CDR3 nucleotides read TGTGCCAGCAGCTTAGGAGACAGTCAAAGCCTATCTGCCAATCAGCCCCAGCATTTT. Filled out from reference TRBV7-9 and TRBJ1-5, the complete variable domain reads DTGVSQNPRHKITKRGQNVTFRCDPISEHNRLYWYRQTLGQGPEFLTYFQNEAQLEKSRLLSDRFSAERPKGSFSTLEIQRTEQGDSAMYLCASSLGDSQSLSANQPQHFGDGTRLSIL.

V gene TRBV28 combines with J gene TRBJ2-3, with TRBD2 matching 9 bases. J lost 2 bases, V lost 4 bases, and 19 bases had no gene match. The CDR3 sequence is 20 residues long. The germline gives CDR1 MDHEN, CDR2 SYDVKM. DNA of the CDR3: TGTGCCAGCAGTTCCGGATGGAGTAGCGGGAGTCCCCTCAACACAGATACGCAGTATTTT. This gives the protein CASSSGWSSGSPLNTDTQYF.

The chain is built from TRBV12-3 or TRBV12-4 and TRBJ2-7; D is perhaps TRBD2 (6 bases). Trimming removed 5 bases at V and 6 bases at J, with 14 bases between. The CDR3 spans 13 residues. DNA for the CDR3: TGTGCCAGCAGTCTCACGACCGGGGGCGAGCAGTACTTC. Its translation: CASSLTTGGEQYF.

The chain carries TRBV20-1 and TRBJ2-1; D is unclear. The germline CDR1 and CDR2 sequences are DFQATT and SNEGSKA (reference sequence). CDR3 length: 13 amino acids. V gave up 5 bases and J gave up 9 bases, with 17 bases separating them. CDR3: CSAHPPFELEQFF. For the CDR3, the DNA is TGCAGTGCTCACCCCCCCTTCGAGCTTGAGCAGTTCTTC.

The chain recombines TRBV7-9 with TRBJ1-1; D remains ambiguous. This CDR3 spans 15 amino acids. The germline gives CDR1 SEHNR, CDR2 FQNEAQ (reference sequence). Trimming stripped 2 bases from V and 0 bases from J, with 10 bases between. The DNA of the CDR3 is TGTGCCAGCAGCTTAAGCACAGTAATGAACACTGAAGCTTTCTTT. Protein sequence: CASSLSTVMNTEAFF.

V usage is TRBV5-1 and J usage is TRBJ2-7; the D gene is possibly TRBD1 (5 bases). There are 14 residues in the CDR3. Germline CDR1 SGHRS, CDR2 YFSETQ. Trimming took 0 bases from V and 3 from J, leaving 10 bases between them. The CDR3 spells CASSLGSGFYEQYV. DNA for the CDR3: TGCGCCAGCAGCTTGGGATCAGGGTTCTACGAGCAGTACGTC.

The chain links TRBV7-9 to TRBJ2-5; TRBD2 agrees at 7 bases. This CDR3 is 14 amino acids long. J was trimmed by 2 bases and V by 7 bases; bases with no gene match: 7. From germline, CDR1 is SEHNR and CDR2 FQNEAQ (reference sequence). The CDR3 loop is CASTPPAGQETQYF. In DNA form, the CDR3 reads TGTGCCAGCACCCCCCCAGCGGGACAAGAGACCCAGTACTTC.

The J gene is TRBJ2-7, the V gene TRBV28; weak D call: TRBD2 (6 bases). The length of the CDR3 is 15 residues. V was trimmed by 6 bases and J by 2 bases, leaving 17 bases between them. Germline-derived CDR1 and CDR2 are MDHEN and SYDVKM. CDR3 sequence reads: CASSQTRDSAYEQYF. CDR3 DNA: TGTGCCAGCAGCCAAACCCGGGACTCGGCCTACGAGCAGTACTTC.

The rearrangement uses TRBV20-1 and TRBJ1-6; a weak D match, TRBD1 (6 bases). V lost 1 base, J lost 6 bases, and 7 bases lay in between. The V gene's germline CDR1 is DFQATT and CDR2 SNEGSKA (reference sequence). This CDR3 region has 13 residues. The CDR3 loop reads CSARVRGNSPLHF. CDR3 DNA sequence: TGCAGTGCTAGAGTCAGGGGTAATTCACCCCTCCACTTT.

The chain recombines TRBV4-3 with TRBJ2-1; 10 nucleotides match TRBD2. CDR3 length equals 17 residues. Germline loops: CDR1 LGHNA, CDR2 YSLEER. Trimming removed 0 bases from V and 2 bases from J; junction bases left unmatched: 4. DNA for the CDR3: TGCGCCAGCAGCCAAGATTTTACTAGCGGGACCTACAATGAGCAGTTCTTC. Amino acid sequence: CASSQDFTSGTYNEQFF.

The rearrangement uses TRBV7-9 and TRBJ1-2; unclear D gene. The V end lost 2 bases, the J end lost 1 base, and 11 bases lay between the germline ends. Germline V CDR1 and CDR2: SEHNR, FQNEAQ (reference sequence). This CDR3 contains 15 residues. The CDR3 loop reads CASSLKPAVNYGYTF. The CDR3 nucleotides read TGTGCCAGCAGCTTAAAGCCAGCGGTTAACTATGGCTACACCTTC.

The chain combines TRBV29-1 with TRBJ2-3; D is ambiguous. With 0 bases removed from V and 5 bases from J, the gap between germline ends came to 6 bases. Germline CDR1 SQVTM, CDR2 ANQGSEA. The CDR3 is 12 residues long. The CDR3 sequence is CSVEDSEDTQYF. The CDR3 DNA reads TGCAGCGTTGAAGACAGTGAAGATACGCAGTATTTT.

The CDR3, as DNA: TGTGCCAGCAGCCAAGCGGGAGGGATCTACAATGAGCAGTTCTTC. This sequence encodes CASSQAGGIYNEQFF. The chain couples TRBV7-9 to TRBJ2-1; 10 bases are shared with TRBD2. Germline V gene sequence: CDR1 SEHNR, CDR2 FQNEAQ (reference sequence). This CDR3 is 15 amino acids long. V gave up 5 bases and J gave up 3 bases; unmatched junction bases: 4. The variable domain in full, with the rest retrieved from reference TRBV7-9 and TRBJ2-1, is DTGVSQNPRHKITKRGQNVTFRCDPISEHNRLYWYRQTLGQGPEFLTYFQNEAQLEKSRLLSDRFSAERPKGSFSTLEIQRTEQGDSAMYLCASSQAGGIYNEQFFGPGTRLTVL.

CDR3 coding DNA: TGTGCCAGCAGTCTTGGGACAACGGGTCTGTACTTC. Residues: CASSLGTTGLYF. The chain links TRBV12-3 or TRBV12-4 to TRBJ2-7; perhaps TRBD1 as D (6 bases). This CDR3 comprises 12 residues. V lost 5 bases to trimming and J lost 12 bases, with 17 bases between them.

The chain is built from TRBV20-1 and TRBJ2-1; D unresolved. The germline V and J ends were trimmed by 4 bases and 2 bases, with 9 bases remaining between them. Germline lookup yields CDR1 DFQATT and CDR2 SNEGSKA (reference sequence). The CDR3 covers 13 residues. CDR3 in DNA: TGCAGTGCTAACCCCCCCGCCTACAATGAGCAGTTCTTC. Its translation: CSANPPAYNEQFF.

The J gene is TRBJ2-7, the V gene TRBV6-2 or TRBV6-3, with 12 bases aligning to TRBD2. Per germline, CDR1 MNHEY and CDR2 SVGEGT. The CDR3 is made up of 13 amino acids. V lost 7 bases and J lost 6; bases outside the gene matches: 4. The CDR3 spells CASTGLAGLEQYV. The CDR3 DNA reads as TGTGCCAGCACTGGACTAGCGGGGCTCGAGCAGTACGTC.

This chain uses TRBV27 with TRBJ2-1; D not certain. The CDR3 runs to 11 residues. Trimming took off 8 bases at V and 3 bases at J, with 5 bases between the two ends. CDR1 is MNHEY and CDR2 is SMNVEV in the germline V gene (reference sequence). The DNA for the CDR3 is TGTGCCAGCCTTCACTACAATGAGCAGTTCTTC. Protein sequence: CASLHYNEQFF.

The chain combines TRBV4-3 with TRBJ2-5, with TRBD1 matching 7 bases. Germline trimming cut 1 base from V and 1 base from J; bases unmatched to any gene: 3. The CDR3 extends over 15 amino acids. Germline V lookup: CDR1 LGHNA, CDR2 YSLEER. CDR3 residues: CASSQGDSSQETQYF. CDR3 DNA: TGCGCCAGCAGCCAAGGGGACAGTAGCCAAGAGACCCAGTACTTC.

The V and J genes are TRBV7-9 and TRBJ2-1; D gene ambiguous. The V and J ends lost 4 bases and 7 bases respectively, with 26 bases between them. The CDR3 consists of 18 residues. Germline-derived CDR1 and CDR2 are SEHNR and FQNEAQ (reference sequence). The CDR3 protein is CASSSPPLGSTSRNEQFF. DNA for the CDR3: TGTGCCAGCAGCTCTCCCCCTCTGGGATCCACATCCCGGAATGAGCAGTTCTTC.

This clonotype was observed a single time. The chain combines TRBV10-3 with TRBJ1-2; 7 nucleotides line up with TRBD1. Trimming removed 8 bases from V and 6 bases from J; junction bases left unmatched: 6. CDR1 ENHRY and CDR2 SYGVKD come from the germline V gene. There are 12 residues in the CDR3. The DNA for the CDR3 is TGTGCCATCCATTCAGGGGGAGATGGCTACACCTTC. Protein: CAIHSGGDGYTF.

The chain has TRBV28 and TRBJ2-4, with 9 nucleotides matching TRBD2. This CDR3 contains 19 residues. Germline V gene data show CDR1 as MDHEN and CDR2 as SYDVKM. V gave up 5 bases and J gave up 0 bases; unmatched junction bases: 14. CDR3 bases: TGTGCCAGCAGTGCTCTGGGCGGGAGGGACCTTTTAGCCAAAAACATTCAGTACTTC. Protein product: CASSALGGRDLLAKNIQYF.